Sequencing of this T cell receptor beta chain was carried out in a study of cytotoxic CD8 clonotypes in ibrutinib-treated CLL. Overall study results and limits: Baseline clonality, higher than in age-matched healthy donors, tracked circulating CD8+ T-cell counts.

The sequencing depth, 1 in 200,000 to 1 in 1 million T cells, was the target. TCRdb's table, derived via immunoSEQ multiplex PCR, lists solely in-frame clones and lacks some. The data contain tens of thousands of clones, nearly 50% of them singletons. V gave up 0 bases and J gave up 9 bases, with 9 bases separating them. The germline V gene encodes CDR1 KGHSH and CDR2 LQKENI. The CDR3 loop spans 13 amino acids. This clone was observed a handful of times. Its cognate antigen is unknown. The clonotype comes from a human donor with chronic lymphocytic leukemia. The sample was PBMCs, taken before ibrutinib treatment. The chain recombines TRBV18 with TRBJ2-1; no firm D call. The chain's CDR3 is CASSPPASTEQFF. As DNA, the CDR3 is TGTGCCAGCTCACCACCGGCAAGTACTGAGCAGTTCTTC.